Shown below are 12 T cell receptor beta chains from a single sample sequenced in a study of blood T cells in healthy people across ages (dated by TCRdb to the mid-2010s). Library preparation was by 5' RACE. The instrument given in TCRdb is Illumina HiSeq 2500. A second PCR of roughly 7 to 11 cycles was performed with a sample-barcoded 5' primer and a J-beta primer mix. TCRdb's own reprocessing of the public reads used fastp at Q25 and MiXCR and kept productive beta chains. Rows merge per CDR3 protein into single entries with the most common DNA and genes. The sample yields fewer than 700,000 distinct CDR3 sequences; around 41% were counted once. About 32% of the sample belongs to the ten largest clones. The sample consisted of blood. Receptors originate from a man at least 80 years old in good health.

The rearrangement uses TRBV2 and TRBJ2-2, with unresolved D. Germline CDR1 is SNHLY and CDR2 is FYNNEI. V lost 1 base and J 5 bases, leaving 8 bases between the germline ends. There are 14 residues in the CDR3. Here the CDR3 DNA reads TGTGCCAGCAGTGAAGTACAGAAGACCGGGGAGCTGTTTTTT. Translating it yields CASSEVQKTGELFF.

This clonotype was found a few times. J is TRBJ2-7 and V is TRBV4-3; a weak D match, TRBD1 (5 bases). CDR3 length equals 15 residues. From germline, CDR1 is LGHNA and CDR2 YSLEER. The V gene lost 4 bases and the J gene lost 3 bases, with 16 bases spanning the gap. Here the CDR3 DNA reads TGCGCCAGCAGCCGAAATCAAGGGGTAAACTACGAGCAGTACTTC. Translation gives CASSRNQGVNYEQYF.

The table lists this clonotype with a few counts. The chain joins TRBV7-9 to TRBJ2-7, with D possibly TRBD2 on 5 matching bases. Germline V gene data show CDR1 as SEHNR and CDR2 as FQNEAQ (reference sequence). Trimming removed 5 bases at V and 3 bases at J, with 11 bases between. The CDR3 consists of 13 residues. This CDR3 is CASSPSSYYEQYF. CDR3 nucleotide sequence: TGTGCCAGCAGCCCTAGCTCCTACTACGAGCAGTACTTC.

This clonotype appeared a few times. The chain employs TRBV29-1 and TRBJ1-1, with 7 bases aligning to TRBD1. Germline CDR1 and CDR2: SQVTM and ANQGSEA. The CDR3 runs 12 residues. Unmatched junction bases numbered 9, after V lost 7 bases and J lost 7 bases. CDR3 sequence: CSAAGTDLEAFF. In nucleotides, the CDR3 is TGCAGCGCAGCCGGGACAGACCTTGAAGCTTTCTTT.

This clonotype was observed a handful of times. The chain combines TRBV6-5 with TRBJ2-5, with TRBD1 identical over 9 bases. Unmatched junction bases numbered 1, after V lost 0 bases and J lost 2 bases. The CDR3 runs to 15 residues. In germline, CDR1 is MNHEY, CDR2 SVGAGI. The CDR3 DNA reads as TGTGCCAGCAGTTACTCCGGGACAGGGCAAGAGACCCAGTACTTC. Its protein is CASSYSGTGQETQYF.

The gene calls are TRBV6-5 and TRBJ2-7; TRBD1 matches at 12 bases. The CDR3 has 15 amino acids. V lost 5 bases, J lost 7 bases, and 9 bases stayed unmatched. Germline loops: CDR1 MNHEY, CDR2 SVGAGI. CDR3 loop: CASSTAGQGAQEQYF. The CDR3 coding sequence is TGTGCCAGCAGTACCGCGGGACAGGGGGCGCAGGAGCAGTACTTC.

The CDR3 loop reads CASSRSASGAYNEQYF. The DNA of the CDR3 is TGTGCCAGCAGTCGGTCTGCTAGCGGGGCCTACAATGAGCAGTACTTC. V usage is TRBV27 and J usage is TRBJ2-1, with 9 bases lining up with TRBD2. The end of the DNA aligns better with TRBJ2-7, so the J call may be wrong. Germline V gene data show CDR1 as MNHEY and CDR2 as SMNVEV (reference sequence). The CDR3 is made up of 16 amino acids.

V usage is TRBV14 and J usage is TRBJ2-7; either TRBD1 or TRBD2 may fit D (5 bases each). Germline V lookup: CDR1 SGHDN, CDR2 FVKESK. CDR3 length: 14 residues. V dropped 3 bases and J dropped 6 bases, with 15 bases sitting between them. The CDR3 sequence: CASSQSGTGPEQYF. CDR3 sequence (DNA): TGTGCCAGCAGCCAGTCCGGGACGGGGCCCGAGCAGTACTTC.

In its sample, this clonotype was seen a few times. V is TRBV20-1 and J is TRBJ1-2, with D uncertain. CDR3 length: 13 amino acids. Germline assignment: CDR1 DFQATT and CDR2 SNEGSKA (reference sequence). Trimming left V 1 base short and J 5 bases short, with 11 bases between. The CDR3 coding sequence is TGCAGTGCTAGAGGGCGGTGGCAGTATGGCTACACCTTC. Amino acid sequence: CSARGRWQYGYTF.

The V call is TRBV4-3, the J call TRBJ2-1; a possible D gene is TRBD1 (7 bases). Germline V gene sequence: CDR1 LGHNA, CDR2 YSLEER. The CDR3 sequence is 21 residues long. V lost 4 bases to trimming and J lost 0 bases, with 28 bases between them. CDR3 sequence: CASSPQKPQGGVLSSYNEQFF. In nucleotides, the CDR3 is TGCGCCAGCAGCCCGCAAAAACCGCAGGGGGGCGTCTTGAGCTCCTACAATGAGCAGTTCTTC.

This chain joins TRBV5-1 and TRBJ2-3; D remains ambiguous. This CDR3 comprises 15 residues. Germline lookup yields CDR1 SGHRS and CDR2 YFSETQ. V was shortened by 7 bases and J by 6 bases, with 21 bases between the two germline ends. The CDR3 here is CASGKNSDLMDTQYF. DNA for the CDR3: TGCGCCAGCGGCAAAAACTCGGATCTTATGGATACGCAGTATTTT.

The chain couples TRBV21-1 to TRBJ2-1; TRBD1 is the table's D call, not checked against the DNA. TRBV21-1 is deemed a pseudogene. CDR3 length: 19 residues. The CDR3 bases are TGTGCCAGCAGCAAACATCCGAGGCGGATTCCGGGCGTTTACAATGAGCAGTTCTTC. Protein product: CASSKHPRRIPGVYNEQFF.